This T cell receptor (beta chain) was identified during a study of regulatory T cells in long-lasting Graves disease (TCRdb year 2021). Study-level background: Persistent Graves' disease meant more than 5 years of antithyroid drug treatment with TSH receptor autoantibodies that stayed positive. Persistent Graves' disease patients were compared with newly diagnosed Graves' disease patients by peripheral blood TCR sequencing and RNA sequencing. The study was registered as a clinical trial and conducted in China. A total of around 33 samples were covered by TCR sequencing, comprising 13 persistent and around 20 newly diagnosed Graves' disease patients. Persistent Graves' disease patients in the clinical cohort had taken antithyroid drugs for approximately 9.5 years on average. On the study overall, not on this receptor specifically: Persistent disease showed preferential use of TRBV28, TRBJ1-2 and TRBJ2-5, whereas newly diagnosed disease favored TRBV20-1 and TRBJ2-1. Only peripheral blood was studied, because thyroid tissue, the primary lesion, was inaccessible. Persistent patients shared more public clonotypes among themselves (2,741) than newly diagnosed patients did (more than 950). Sequencing and analysis were limited to the TCR beta chain. The authors acknowledged the small sample size as a limitation that may reduce accuracy. Lower TCR Shannon entropy and fewer highly expanded clones were observed in persistent Graves' disease patients than in newly diagnosed patients, which suggested clonal expansion.

The table lists this clonotype with many counts. Its binding antigen is unknown. Within one base of it there is no much larger clone, and no base qualities were kept. The germline V gene sets CDR1 to SGHTA and CDR2 to FQGNSA. V sheds 3 bases and J sheds 2 bases, leaving 14 bases between their ends. The CDR3 numbers 15 residues from cysteine through phenylalanine. The retained sequence is limited to the CDR3, 45 bases, with the frame set at the first base. Library prep was done by multiplex PCR. Sequencing was performed on an Illumina HiSeq 4000. iRepertoire HTBI primers and Arm-PCR amplification of CDR3 regions were used to construct TCR beta libraries. Gel purification was performed on PCR products prior to sequencing. The study's own analysis went as follows. Gene usage analysis of CDR3 amino acid clonotypes used the approximately 62 TRBV and 14 to 15 TRBJ segments found across samples. COPE and FqMerger were used to merge filtered high-quality paired reads into contigs. Contigs were aligned with BLAST to IMGT TRBV, TRBD and TRBJ reference genes, and CDR3 was defined per IMGT. Clonotypes above 0.1% frequency were classified as highly expanded clones. Shannon entropy served as the measure of repertoire diversity, while the Gini coefficient captured V-J evenness. Public clonotypes were defined as clonotypes shared by more than one individual. TCRdb reprocessing: public reads trimmed at Q25 with fastp, clones called with MiXCR, in-frame beta chains kept. Records with the same CDR3 protein are collapsed into one entry carrying the most frequent genes and DNA. TCRdb's processing, not the authors', yielded these V and J calls. This sample has 420,000 or so distinct CDR3 sequences in its table, and 23% of those were observed once. The top ten clonotypes cover roughly 28% of the sample.

Explained via the paper, the time point label denotes: persistent/refractory GD, antithyroid drugs over 5 years with positive TRAb. For both TCR sequencing and RNA sequencing, RNA was extracted from PBMCs using TRIzol. Graves' disease was diagnosed according to American Thyroid Association guidelines. Patients were recruited from an endocrinology department in Xi'an, China. Each patient gave 9 to 10 milliliters of peripheral blood, collected in an EDTA anticoagulant tube. Ficoll Paque Plus density gradient separation was used to isolate PBMCs, and no further T cell sorting was performed. An Agilent 2100 Bioanalyzer and agarose gel were used to check RNA quality, and a NanoDrop 2000 was used to measure RNA concentration.

The material was peripheral blood mononuclear cells (PBMCs), obtained when the disease was refractory, from a patient treated with antithyroid drugs. The sequence derives from a female donor with Graves disease. The chain is made from TRBV7-2 and TRBJ2-7, with TRBD1 tentatively as D gene (6 bases match). CDR3 sequence: CASSFPSTGTYEQYF. The sequenced DNA: TGTGCCAGCAGCTTTCCCTCCACAGGGACCTACGAGCAGTACTTC.